This paragraph covers one TCR beta chain sequence. What it binds is not known. Sequence at one end of the junction differs from germline and may be a read error. The sample originates from a study of tumor and adjacent non-tumor tissue in lung cancer. Study information: Histology: about twelve adenocarcinoma, a couple of squamous cell carcinoma, 1 small cell lung cancer. Patients were aged roughly 31 to 76, approximately ten men and roughly 5 women, stage I to III. On average, productive TCRbeta reads reached a few million per sample. The study, taken as a whole, reports: Significantly higher TCR diversity was found in tumor than normal lung.

A modified ARM-PCR protocol with three rounds of nested PCR amplified TCRbeta. TCRdb re-called the multiplex PCR reads through MiXCR, storing one row per CDR3 protein. Of approximately 71,000 distinct CDR3 sequences in the sample, 55% to 75% are singletons; the top ten hold over 20%. The CDR3 is 14 residues long. The germline V gene encodes CDR1 SGHAT and CDR2 FQNNGV. RNA was extracted from bulk tissue without any cell sorting. The gene calls are TRBV11-2 and TRBJ2-2; 7 nucleotides align to TRBD1. Material for sequencing was lung tumor tissue. The receptor was isolated from a man in his fifties with non-small cell lung cancer. The CDR3 nucleotides are TGTGCCAGCACCGTTTTAAAGGGCACAGGGGAGCTGTTGTTT. This codes for CASTVLKGTGELLF. The whole variable domain, remainder taken from reference TRBV11-2 and TRBJ2-2, is EAGVAQSPRYKIIEKRQSVAFWCNPISGHATLYWYQQILGQGPKLLIQFQNNGVVDDSQLPKDRFSAERLKGVDSTLKIQPAKLEDSAVYLCASTVLKGTGELLFGEGSRLTVL.